This passage covers 19 T cell receptor beta chains from one sample sequenced in a study of blood T cells in healthy people across ages. A second PCR, run for about 7 to 11 cycles, used a sample-barcoded 5' primer plus a J-beta primer mix. In TCRdb, the 5' RACE reads were re-called with MiXCR into one record per CDR3 protein. The sample has hundreds of thousands of distinct CDR3 sequences, less than 35% seen once; the top ten hold roughly 17%. The sequenced material came from blood. These receptors originate from an elderly woman in good health.

The chain carries TRBV5-1 and TRBJ2-4; D not resolved. The J call is in doubt because the DNA end fits TRBJ2-5 better. The CDR3 runs 15 residues. CDR1 is SGHRS and CDR2 is YFSETQ in the germline V gene. In DNA, the CDR3 is TGCGCCAGCAAAGGAGACTTTGACTCCCGGGAGACCCAGTACTTC. Amino acid sequence: CASKGDFDSRETQYF.

About this clonotype: Its ends do not fully match the called genes, so a read error is possible. The rearrangement joins TRBV13 to TRBJ2-3; 10 bases match TRBD2. From germline, CDR1 is PRHDT and CDR2 FYEKMQ (reference sequence). The length of the CDR3 is 20 residues. The CDR3, as DNA: TGTGCCACCAGTCGACTTAGATCTAGCGGGGGTTCCTTGGGCACAGATGCGCAGTATTTT. Protein: CATSRLRSSGGSLGTDAQYF.

This clonotype was seen repeatedly, ten times or more. The CDR3 bases are TGTGCCAGCAGCTTAGATCCCGGTCCATACTACGAGCAGTACTTC. As protein: CASSLDPGPYYEQYF. V usage is TRBV7-2 and J usage is TRBJ2-7; D is unclear. Germline V gives CDR1 SGHTA, CDR2 FQGNSA. The length of the CDR3 is 15 residues. With 1 base removed from V and 3 bases from J, the gap between germline ends came to 13 bases.

This clonotype has only a few counts. The chain employs TRBV18 and TRBJ1-6, with 9 bases aligning to TRBD1. V shed 3 bases and J 7 bases; nucleotides not matched to a gene: 4. The germline gives CDR1 KGHSH, CDR2 LQKENI. This CDR3 comprises 15 residues. CDR3 nucleotides: TGTGCCAGCTCACCGGGGACAGGGAGGAATTCACCCCTCCACTTT. This sequence encodes CASSPGTGRNSPLHF.

To note about this clonotype: With a much larger clone just one base away, this may be a read error. The rearrangement uses TRBV7-9 and TRBJ2-1, with TRBD2 matching 10 bases. There are 16 residues in the CDR3. Germline-derived CDR1 and CDR2 are SEHNR and FQNEAQ (reference sequence). The CDR3 reads CANSLEKRGGRNEQFF. Written as DNA, the CDR3 is TGTGCCAACAGCTTAGAGAAGCGGGGGGGTCGCAATGAGCAGTTCTTC.

In DNA, the CDR3 is TGTGCCAGCAGTTTAGAGGGCAGCCGCACAGATACGCAGTATTTT. Its translation is CASSLEGSRTDTQYF. This sequence joins TRBV12-3 or TRBV12-4 and TRBJ2-3; D gene unclear. Trimming removed 1 base at V and 1 base at J, with 9 bases between. The CDR3 is 15 residues long.

This clonotype was picked up many times. This chain links TRBV7-9 with TRBJ2-1; 7 bases fit TRBD2. This CDR3 contains 16 residues. The V segment lost 2 bases and the J segment 4 bases; nucleotides outside the gene matches: 8. Germline CDR1 and CDR2: SEHNR and FQNEAQ (reference sequence). CDR3 nucleotide sequence: TGTGCCAGCAGCTTAAGGCGGCGTAGCGGGTACAATGAGCAGTTCTTC. It translates to CASSLRRRSGYNEQFF.

As to this clonotype: A read error may explain this, as a much larger clone is one base away. The chain employs TRBV20-1 and TRBJ2-4; no clear D gene. The CDR3 totals 14 residues. The germline V gene has CDR1 DFQATT and CDR2 SNEGSKA (reference sequence). CDR3 bases: TGCAGTGCTCCCCCTGACGTAGCCAAAAACATTCGGTACTTC. It is translated as CSAPPDVAKNIRYF.

This clonotype was recorded many times. The CDR3 DNA reads as TGTGCCAGCAGCTTAGCGGCAGGGGGTAATGAGCAGTTCTTC. The encoded protein is CASSLAAGGNEQFF. The rearrangement uses TRBV7-2 and TRBJ2-1; 7 positions match TRBD1. Germline loops: CDR1 SGHTA, CDR2 FQGNSA. V lost 0 bases and J lost 7; bases outside the gene matches: 3. This CDR3 has 14 residues.

The CDR3 loop reads CATEQGARYEQYF. DNA for the CDR3: TGTGCCACCGAACAGGGGGCTCGCTACGAGCAGTACTTC. This chain links TRBV27 with TRBJ2-7; TRBD1 matches at 9 bases. The CDR3 sequence is 13 residues long. The germline CDR1 and CDR2 sequences are MNHEY and SMNVEV (reference sequence). The J segment lost 3 bases and the V segment lost 10 bases, leaving 7 bases of the junction unmatched.

In nucleotides, the CDR3 is TGTGCCAGCACCGAATCAGGACTAGCGGTGCGGGAGCAGTACTTC. Amino acid sequence: CASTESGLAVREQYF. The chain has TRBV6-2 or TRBV6-3 and TRBJ2-7; 10 nucleotides match TRBD2. The V and J ends lost 7 bases and 7 bases, in that order; junction bases with no gene match: 13. Germline loops: CDR1 MNHEY, CDR2 SVGEGT. This CDR3 has 15 residues.

As regards this clonotype: This may be a read error: a much more frequent sequence differs by one nucleotide. J is TRBJ2-5 and V is TRBV3-1; no clear D. Germline values: CDR1 LGHDT, CDR2 YNNKEL (reference sequence). CDR3 length equals 15 residues. CDR3 DNA: TGTGCCACCAGCAGCCGTGGAACCCTCCAAAAGACCCAGTACTTC. The encoded protein is CATSSRGTLQKTQYF.

In its sample, this clonotype was seen a few times. One base away lies a much larger clone, so this may be a sequencing read error. The chain uses TRBV20-1 and TRBJ2-5; 10 positions agree with TRBD1. Germline CDR1 DFQATT, CDR2 SNEGSKA (reference sequence). Trimming cost V 0 bases and J 11 bases; bases outside gene matches: 9. The CDR3 is 14 amino acids. For the CDR3, the DNA is TGCAGTGCTAGAGATTGGGACAGGGGAGACAGGCAGTACTTC. Its protein product is CSARDWDRGDRQYF.

On this clonotype: This clone may be a read error of a much larger clone one base away. V usage is TRBV20-1 and J usage is TRBJ2-7, with no clear D. Germline lookup yields CDR1 DFQATT and CDR2 SNEGSKA (reference sequence). This CDR3 spans 14 amino acids. The CDR3 nucleotides are TGCAGTGTTAGAGATCTACGCGGCCCCAACGAGCAGTACTTC. This sequence encodes CSVRDLRGPNEQYF.

This clonotype was seen more than once but under ten times. The chain employs TRBV15 and TRBJ2-5; D gene unclear. V shed 3 bases and J shed 0 bases, with 14 bases lying between them. Germline CDR1 is LNHNV and CDR2 is YYDKDF (reference sequence). This CDR3 is 16 amino acids long. The CDR3 region is CATSRAVTRNQETQYF. The CDR3 DNA is TGTGCCACCAGCAGGGCCGTAACACGGAACCAAGAGACCCAGTACTTC. The full variable domain, completed using reference TRBV15 and TRBJ2-5, is DAMVIQNPRYQVTQFGKPVTLSCSQTLNHNVMYWYQQKSSQAPKLLFHYYDKDFNNEADTPDNFQSRRPNTSFCFLDIRSPGLGDTAMYLCATSRAVTRNQETQYFGPGTRLLVL.

This clonotype occurred a few times. CDR3 residues: CASSQVGEGTYEKLFF. The CDR3 coding sequence is TGTGCCAGCAGCCAAGTCGGGGAGGGGACTTATGAAAAACTGTTTTTT. The chain joins TRBV3-1 to TRBJ1-4; possibly TRBD1 for D (5 bases). The V end lost 1 base, the J end lost 6 bases, and 15 bases lay between the germline ends. This CDR3 is 16 amino acids long. In germline, CDR1 is LGHDT, CDR2 YNNKEL (reference sequence). The whole variable domain, filled in from reference TRBV3-1 and TRBJ1-4, reads DTAVSQTPKYLVTQMGNDKSIKCEQNLGHDTMYWYKQDSKKFLKIMFSYNNKELIINETVPNRFSPKSPDKAHLNLHINSLELGDSAVYFCASSQVGEGTYEKLFFGSGTQLSVL.

This clonotype was counted many times. CDR3 region: CASSPWESQRNYGYTF. Written as DNA, the CDR3 is TGTGCCAGCAGCCCATGGGAGTCACAACGAAACTATGGCTACACCTTC. The genes are TRBV3-1 and TRBJ1-2, with D unclear. The length of the CDR3 is 16 residues. Trimming shortened V by 4 bases and J by 2 bases, and 17 bases separated the two germline ends. The V gene's germline CDR1 is LGHDT and CDR2 YNNKEL (reference sequence).

CDR3 residues: CASSGDRANTIYF. The DNA for the CDR3 is TGTGCCAGCAGTGGGGACAGAGCTAACACCATATATTTT. The V gene is TRBV6-5, the J gene TRBJ1-3; 7 bases are shared with TRBD1. V gave up 5 bases and J gave up 7 bases; unmatched junction bases: 5. The CDR3 has 13 residues. Germline assignment: CDR1 MNHEY and CDR2 SVGAGI.

On this clonotype: This may arise from a read error, as a much more abundant clone is one base away. The rearrangement uses TRBV27 and TRBJ1-2; weak D call: TRBD1 (6 bases). The CDR3 is 14 residues long. Germline V gives CDR1 MNHEY, CDR2 SMNVEV (reference sequence). The CDR3 is CVSSTQGKNYGYTF. CDR3 DNA: TGTGTCAGCAGCACGCAGGGGAAAAACTATGGCTACACCTTC.